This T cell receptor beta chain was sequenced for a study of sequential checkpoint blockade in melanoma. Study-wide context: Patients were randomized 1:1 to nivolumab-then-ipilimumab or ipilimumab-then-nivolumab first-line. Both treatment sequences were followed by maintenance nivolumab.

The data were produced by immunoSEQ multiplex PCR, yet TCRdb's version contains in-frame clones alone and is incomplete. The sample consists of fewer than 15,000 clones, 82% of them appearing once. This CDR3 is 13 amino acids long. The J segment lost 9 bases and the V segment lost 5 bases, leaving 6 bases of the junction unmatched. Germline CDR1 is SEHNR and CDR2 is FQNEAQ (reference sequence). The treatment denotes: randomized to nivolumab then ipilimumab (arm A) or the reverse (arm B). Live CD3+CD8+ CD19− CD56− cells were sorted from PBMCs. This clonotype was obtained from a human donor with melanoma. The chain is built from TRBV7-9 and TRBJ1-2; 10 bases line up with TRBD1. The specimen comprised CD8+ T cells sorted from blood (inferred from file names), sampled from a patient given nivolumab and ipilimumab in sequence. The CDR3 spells CASSIGQGGSYTF. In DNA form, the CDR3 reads TGTGCCAGCAGCATAGGACAGGGGGGCAGCTACACCTTC.